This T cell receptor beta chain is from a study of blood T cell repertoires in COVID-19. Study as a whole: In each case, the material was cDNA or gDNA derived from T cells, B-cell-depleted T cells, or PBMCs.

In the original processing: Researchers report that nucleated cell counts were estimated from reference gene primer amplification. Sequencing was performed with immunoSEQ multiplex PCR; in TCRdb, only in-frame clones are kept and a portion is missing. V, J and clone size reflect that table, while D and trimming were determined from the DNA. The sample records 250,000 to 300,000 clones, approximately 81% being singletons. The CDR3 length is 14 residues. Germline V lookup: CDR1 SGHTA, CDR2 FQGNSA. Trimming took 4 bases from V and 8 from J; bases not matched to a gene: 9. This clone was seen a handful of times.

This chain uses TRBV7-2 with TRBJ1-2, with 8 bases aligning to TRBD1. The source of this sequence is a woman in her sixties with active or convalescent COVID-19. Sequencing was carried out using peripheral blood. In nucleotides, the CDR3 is TGTGCCAGCAGCTCCGTCAGGGGGCAGGGGGGCTACACCTTC. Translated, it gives CASSSVRGQGGYTF.